This T cell receptor (beta chain) was obtained from a study of CD8 T cells in Susac syndrome. The V end was cut by 7 bases, the J end by 8 bases, with 11 bases between. Germline lookup yields CDR1 SEHNR and CDR2 FQNEAQ (reference sequence). This CDR3 contains 12 residues. TEMRA cells were FACS-enriched, with CD8+ and CD4+ T cells isolated negatively. A quantity of about 0.45 to 1 ug RNA underwent reverse transcription using random hexamers. Amplification of TCR beta CDR3 by immunoSEQ multiplex PCR spanned 54 Vbeta and 13 Jbeta. TCRdb fed the immunoSEQ multiplex PCR reads into MiXCR, producing one record per CDR3 protein. The data show roughly 180,000 distinct CDR3 sequences, approximately 94% seen once.

The material sequenced was CD4+ T cells from PBMCs. This TCR came from a human donor in good health. V and J are TRBV7-9 and TRBJ2-2; weak D call: TRBD2 (5 bases). As DNA, the CDR3 is TGTGCCAGCACCCTAGAGGGTGGGGAGCTGTTTTTT. Translated, it gives CASTLEGGELFF. The whole variable domain, remainder taken from reference TRBV7-9 and TRBJ2-2, is DTGVSQNPRHKITKRGQNVTFRCDPISEHNRLYWYRQTLGQGPEFLTYFQNEAQLEKSRLLSDRFSAERPKGSFSTLEIQRTEQGDSAMYLCASTLEGGELFFGEGSRLTVL.